What follows are 17 T cell receptor beta chains derived from one specimen sequenced in a study of cytomegalovirus exposure and HLA in healthy donors. Only in-frame clones appear in the TCRdb table, and some are missing; sequencing was by immunoSEQ multiplex PCR. This table has some 320,000 clones, approximately 86% appearing once. The sequenced material came from PBMCs. The source of these receptors is a woman between 25 and 40 years old in good health and CMV-seropositive.

The J gene is TRBJ1-1, the V gene TRBV27; a weak D match, TRBD1 (5 bases). In germline, CDR1 is MNHEY, CDR2 SMNVEV (reference sequence). This CDR3 region has 16 residues. V dropped 3 bases and J dropped 0 bases, with 14 bases sitting between them. The CDR3 spells CASSFYPQGMNTEAFF. As DNA, the CDR3 is TGTGCCAGCAGTTTCTACCCCCAGGGTATGAACACTGAAGCTTTCTTT.

The J gene is TRBJ2-6, the V gene TRBV6-5; D gene uncertain. Germline assignment: CDR1 MNHEY and CDR2 SVGAGI. Trimming shortened V by 6 bases and J by 0 bases, and 9 bases separated the two germline ends. The CDR3 length is 15 residues. CDR3 region: CASRISNSGANVLTF. The CDR3, as DNA: TGTGCCAGCAGAATCAGCAACTCTGGGGCCAACGTCCTGACTTTC.

The rearrangement uses TRBV29-1 and TRBJ1-1; D unclear. The CDR3 runs to 12 residues. Deletions cut 4 bases from V and 1 base from J, with 7 bases between. The germline gives CDR1 SQVTM, CDR2 ANQGSEA. The CDR3 sequence is CSVVPQNTEAFF. CDR3 DNA: TGCAGCGTTGTTCCACAGAACACTGAAGCTTTCTTT.

The chain employs TRBV6-5 and TRBJ2-7; 8 nucleotides match TRBD2. CDR3 length equals 15 residues. J gave up 2 bases and V 6 bases, and 9 bases lay outside the gene matches. Germline loops: CDR1 MNHEY, CDR2 SVGAGI. CDR3 DNA sequence: TGTGCCAGCAGGGACTTTCGGGAGGGAACCTACGAGCAGTACTTC. Translation gives CASRDFREGTYEQYF.

This clone was picked up one time. The chain links TRBV5-1 to TRBJ2-7; weak D call: TRBD1 (5 bases). Germline V gene lookup returns CDR1 SGHRS and CDR2 YFSETQ. The CDR3 has 15 amino acids. Deletions cut 2 bases from V and 3 bases from J, with 15 bases between. This chain's CDR3 is CASSLGADSYYEQYF. The CDR3 nucleotides are TGCGCCAGCAGCTTAGGGGCCGACAGTTACTACGAGCAGTACTTC.

The V gene is TRBV19, the J gene TRBJ2-1, with TRBD2 as a possible D gene (6 bases). Germline CDR1 is LNHDA and CDR2 is SQIVND (reference sequence). The CDR3 length is 14 residues. V gave up 2 bases and J gave up 6 bases, with 11 bases separating them. CDR3 in amino acids: CASSIYGSPNEQFF. The CDR3 nucleotides read TGTGCCAGTAGTATATACGGGAGCCCCAATGAGCAGTTCTTC.

The chain couples TRBV29-1 to TRBJ1-2; the D is unclear. The V end was cut by 3 bases, the J end by 4 bases, with 21 bases between. The CDR3 runs to 16 residues. Germline V gene data show CDR1 as SQVTM and CDR2 as ANQGSEA. The CDR3 region is CSVEGERAPRGYGYTF. The CDR3 coding sequence is TGCAGCGTTGAGGGAGAGAGGGCCCCCAGAGGCTATGGCTACACCTTC.

The genes are TRBV20-1 and TRBJ2-7, with D perhaps matching TRBD1 (5 bases). The CDR3 has 11 residues. Germline assignment: CDR1 DFQATT and CDR2 SNEGSKA (reference sequence). Trimming took 3 bases from V and 9 from J, leaving 12 bases between them. CDR3 loop: CSASPTQAQYF. The CDR3, as DNA: TGCAGTGCTAGCCCAACACAGGCGCAGTACTTC.

This chain uses TRBV7-9 with TRBJ2-3; 8 bases are shared with TRBD2. V was pared by 5 bases and J by 8 bases, with 12 bases of the junction left unmatched. The CDR3 spans 15 residues. Germline V gives CDR1 SEHNR, CDR2 FQNEAQ (reference sequence). The DNA of the CDR3 is TGTGCCAGCAGCCCCTCCACTGGCGGGGGGACTACGCAGTATTTT. It is translated as CASSPSTGGGTTQYF.

In this sample, this clone turned up a few times. The chain employs TRBV5-4 and TRBJ1-2, with D unclear. V was pared by 6 bases and J by 3 bases, with 9 bases between. The germline CDR1 and CDR2 sequences are SGHNT and YYREEE (reference sequence). The CDR3 contains 12 residues. The CDR3 nucleotides are TGTGCCAGCAAGGCACGCGACTATGGCTACACCTTC. Its translation is CASKARDYGYTF.

As to this clone: The sample contains more than one DNA sequence encoding this CDR3. The chain is built from TRBV18 and TRBJ2-7; possibly TRBD2 for D (5 bases). In germline, CDR1 is KGHSH, CDR2 LQKENI. The V gene lost 2 bases and the J gene lost 0 bases, with 5 bases spanning the gap. This CDR3 has 13 residues. In DNA, the CDR3 is TGTGCCAGCTCACCAGCGGGCTCCTACGAGCAGTACTTC. Its translation is CASSPAGSYEQYF.

V and J are TRBV15 and TRBJ2-5; tentatively, D is TRBD1 or TRBD2 (5 bases each). V was cut by 3 bases and J by 5 bases, with 19 bases left in between. CDR3 length equals 16 residues. Germline V gene data show CDR1 as LNHNV and CDR2 as YYDKDF (reference sequence). CDR3 in amino acids: CATSSNRDPGWETQYF. The CDR3 bases are TGTGCCACCAGCAGCAACCGGGACCCGGGATGGGAGACCCAGTACTTC.

This clone occurred a few times. Different DNA sequences within this sample yield the same CDR3. V is TRBV11-2 and J is TRBJ2-2; 11 nucleotides line up with TRBD2. Germline values: CDR1 SGHAT, CDR2 FQNNGV. V lost 5 bases to trimming and J lost 5 bases; unmatched junction nucleotides: 4. CDR3 length equals 15 residues. In nucleotides, the CDR3 is TGTGCCAGCAGCCTACGGACTAGCGGGACCGGGGAGCTGTTTTTT. It is translated as CASSLRTSGTGELFF.

V is TRBV6-5 and J is TRBJ2-7; 7 bases match TRBD1. Germline CDR1 is MNHEY and CDR2 is SVGAGI. The CDR3 has 14 amino acids. Trimming at V came to 0 bases and at J to 2 bases, leaving 1 base not matched to a gene. The CDR3 protein is CASSYSGQTYEQYF. CDR3 bases: TGTGCCAGCAGTTACTCGGGACAGACCTACGAGCAGTACTTC.

CDR3 DNA sequence: TGTGCCAGCAGTGCAACGGGACTAGAGGTGGGGGGTGAGCAGTTCTTC. It codes for CASSATGLEVGGEQFF. The chain uses TRBV2 and TRBJ2-1; TRBD2 matches at 8 bases. V shed 4 bases and J 9 bases; nucleotides not matched to a gene: 14. Per the germline V gene, CDR1 is SNHLY and CDR2 is FYNNEI. The CDR3 has 16 residues.

The V call is TRBV30, the J call TRBJ2-3, with D uncertain. V shed 4 bases and J shed 14 bases, with 25 bases lying between them. The CDR3 extends over 14 amino acids. CDR1 is GTSNPN, CDR2 SVGIG, per germline (reference sequence). This chain's CDR3 is CAWTRRRQERRPYF. For the CDR3, the DNA is TGTGCCTGGACCCGCCGACGTCAGGAGAGACGTCCGTATTTT.

The chain combines TRBV14 with TRBJ1-2, with TRBD1 as a possible D gene (5 bases). The CDR3 loop spans 15 amino acids. Germline CDR1 SGHDN, CDR2 FVKESK. V was shortened by 0 bases and J by 7 bases, with 15 bases between the two germline ends. The chain's CDR3 is CASSQDLSGLSGYTF. The CDR3 nucleotides are TGTGCCAGCAGCCAAGATCTCTCAGGGCTGAGTGGCTACACCTTC.